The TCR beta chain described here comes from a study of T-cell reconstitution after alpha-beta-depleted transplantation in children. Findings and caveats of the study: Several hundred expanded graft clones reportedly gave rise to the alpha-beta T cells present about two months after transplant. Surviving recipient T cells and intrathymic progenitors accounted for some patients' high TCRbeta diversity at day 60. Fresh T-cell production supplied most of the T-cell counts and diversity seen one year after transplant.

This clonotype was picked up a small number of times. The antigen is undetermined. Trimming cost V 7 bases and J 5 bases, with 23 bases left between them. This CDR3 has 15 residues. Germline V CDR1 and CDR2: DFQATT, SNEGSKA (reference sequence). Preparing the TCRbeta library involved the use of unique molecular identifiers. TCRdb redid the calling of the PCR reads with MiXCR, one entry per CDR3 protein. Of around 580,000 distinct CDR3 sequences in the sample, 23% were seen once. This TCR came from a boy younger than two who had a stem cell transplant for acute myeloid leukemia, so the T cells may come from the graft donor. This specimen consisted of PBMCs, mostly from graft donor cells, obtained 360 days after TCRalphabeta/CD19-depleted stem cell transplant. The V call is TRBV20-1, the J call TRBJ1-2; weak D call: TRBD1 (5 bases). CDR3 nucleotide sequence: TGCAGTGTTACACCGGGACGACTCCCCCGTTATGGCTACACCTTC. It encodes CSVTPGRLPRYGYTF.